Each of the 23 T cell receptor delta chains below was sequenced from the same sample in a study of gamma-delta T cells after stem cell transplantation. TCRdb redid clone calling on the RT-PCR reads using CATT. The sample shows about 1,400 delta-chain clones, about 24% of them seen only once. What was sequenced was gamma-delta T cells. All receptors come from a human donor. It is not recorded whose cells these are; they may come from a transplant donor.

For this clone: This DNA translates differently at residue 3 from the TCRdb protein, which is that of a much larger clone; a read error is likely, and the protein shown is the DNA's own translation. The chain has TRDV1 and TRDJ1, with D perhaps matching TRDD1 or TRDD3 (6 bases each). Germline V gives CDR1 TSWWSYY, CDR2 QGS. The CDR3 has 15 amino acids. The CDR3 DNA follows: TGTGCTCCTGGGGAAATAACTTTGAGGACCGATAAACTCATCTTT. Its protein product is CAPGEITLRTDKLIF.

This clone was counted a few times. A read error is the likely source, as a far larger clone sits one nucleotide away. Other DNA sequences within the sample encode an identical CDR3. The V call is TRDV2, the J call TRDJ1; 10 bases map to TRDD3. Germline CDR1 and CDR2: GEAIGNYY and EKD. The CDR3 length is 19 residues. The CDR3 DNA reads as TGTGCCTGTGACACCATAACCGGAGGACTGGGGGATGAAACCGATAAACTCATCTTC. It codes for CACDTITGGLGDETDKLIF.

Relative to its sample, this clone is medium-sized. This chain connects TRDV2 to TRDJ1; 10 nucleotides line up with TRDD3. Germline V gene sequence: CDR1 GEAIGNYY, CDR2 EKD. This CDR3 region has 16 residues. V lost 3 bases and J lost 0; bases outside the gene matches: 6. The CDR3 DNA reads TGTGCCTGTGACGACGTACTGGGGGATGACACCGATAAACTCATCTTT. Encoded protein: CACDDVLGDDTDKLIF.

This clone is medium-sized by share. CDR3 nucleotides: TGTGCCTGTGACACCCTCAGCTCCTGGGACACCCGACAGATGTTTTTC. Encoded protein: CACDTLSSWDTRQMFF. The chain combines TRDV2 with TRDJ3; no clear D gene. Trimming shortened V by 0 bases and J by 0 bases, and 5 bases separated the two germline ends. Germline CDR1 reads GEAIGNYY; CDR2 reads EKD. This CDR3 comprises 16 residues.

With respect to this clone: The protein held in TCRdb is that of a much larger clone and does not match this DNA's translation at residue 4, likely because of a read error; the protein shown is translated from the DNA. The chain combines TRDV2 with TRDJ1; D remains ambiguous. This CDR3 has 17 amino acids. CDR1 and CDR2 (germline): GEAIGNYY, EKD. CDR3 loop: CACGTVARLTITDKLIF. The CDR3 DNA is TGTGCCTGTGGCACCGTCGCCCGACTCACCATCACCGATAAACTCATCTTT.

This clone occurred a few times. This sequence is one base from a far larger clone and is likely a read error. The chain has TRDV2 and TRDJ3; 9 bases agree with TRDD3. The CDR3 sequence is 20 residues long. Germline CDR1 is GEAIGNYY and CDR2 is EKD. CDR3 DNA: TGTGCCTGTGCCACCGTCTCGGGGATACGCCATCCCTGGGACACCCGACAGATGTTTTTC. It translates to CACATVSGIRHPWDTRQMFF.

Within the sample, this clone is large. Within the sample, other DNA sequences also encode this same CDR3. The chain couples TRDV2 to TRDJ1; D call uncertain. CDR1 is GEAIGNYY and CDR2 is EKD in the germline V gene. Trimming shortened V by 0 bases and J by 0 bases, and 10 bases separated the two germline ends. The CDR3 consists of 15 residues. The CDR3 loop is CACDTLQRDTDKLIF. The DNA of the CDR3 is TGTGCCTGTGACACCCTGCAAAGGGACACCGATAAACTCATCTTT.

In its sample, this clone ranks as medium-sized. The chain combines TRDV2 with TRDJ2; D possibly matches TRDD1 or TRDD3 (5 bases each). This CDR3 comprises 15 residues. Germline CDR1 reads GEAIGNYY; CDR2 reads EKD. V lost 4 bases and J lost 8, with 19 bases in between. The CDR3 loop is CACESLLDSSAQLFF. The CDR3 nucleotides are TGTGCCTGTGAGTCTTTACTGGATAGTTCGGCACAACTCTTCTTT.

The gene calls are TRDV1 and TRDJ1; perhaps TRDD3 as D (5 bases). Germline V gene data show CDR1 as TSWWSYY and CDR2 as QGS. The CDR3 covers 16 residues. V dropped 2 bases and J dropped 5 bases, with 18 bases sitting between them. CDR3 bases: TGTGCTCTTGGGGAAGCCCAAGAGGCTCCTGGGGATAAACTCATCTTT. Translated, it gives CALGEAQEAPGDKLIF.

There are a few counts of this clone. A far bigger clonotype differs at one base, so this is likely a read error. The CDR3 DNA follows: TGTGCCTGTGACACCATGTCATCTCCGGGGGGAGCGGAGTACACCGATAAACTCATCTTT. Translation: CACDTMSSPGGAEYTDKLIF. The chain carries TRDV2 and TRDJ1; D possibly corresponds to TRDD3 (6 bases). Trimming removed 0 bases from V and 0 bases from J, with 25 bases in between. This CDR3 spans 20 amino acids. The germline CDR1 and CDR2 sequences are GEAIGNYY and EKD.

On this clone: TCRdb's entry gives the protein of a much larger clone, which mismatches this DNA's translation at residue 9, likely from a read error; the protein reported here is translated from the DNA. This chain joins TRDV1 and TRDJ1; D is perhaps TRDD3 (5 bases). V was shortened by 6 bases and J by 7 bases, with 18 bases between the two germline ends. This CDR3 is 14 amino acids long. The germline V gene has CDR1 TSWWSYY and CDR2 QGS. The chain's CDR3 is CALGRGIPYLKLIF. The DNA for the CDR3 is TGTGCTCTTGGACGAGGGATCCCTTACCTTAAACTCATCTTT.

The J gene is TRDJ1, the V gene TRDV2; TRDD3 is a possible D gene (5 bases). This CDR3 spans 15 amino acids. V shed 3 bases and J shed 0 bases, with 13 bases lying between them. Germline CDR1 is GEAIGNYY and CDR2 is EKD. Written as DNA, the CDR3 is TGTGCCTGTGACCCGGTCTGGGTTGACACCGATAAACTCATCTTT. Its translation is CACDPVWVDTDKLIF.

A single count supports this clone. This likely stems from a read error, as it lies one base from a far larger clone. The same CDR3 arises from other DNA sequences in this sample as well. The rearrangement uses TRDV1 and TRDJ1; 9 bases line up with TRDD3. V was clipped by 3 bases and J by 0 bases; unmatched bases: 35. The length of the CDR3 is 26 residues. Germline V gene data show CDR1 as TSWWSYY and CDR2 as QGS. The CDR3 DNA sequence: TGTGCTCTTGGGGAGCCCCGCCGGCTTCCCTACGTTTGGAGTACCTGGGGGATTCTGTACACCGATAAACTCATCTTT. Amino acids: CALGEPRRLPYVWSTWGILYTDKLIF.

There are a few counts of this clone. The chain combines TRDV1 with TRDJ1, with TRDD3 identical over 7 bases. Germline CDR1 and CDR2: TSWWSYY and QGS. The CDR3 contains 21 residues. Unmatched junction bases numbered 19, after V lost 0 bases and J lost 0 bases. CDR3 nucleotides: TGTGCTCTTGGGGAACTTGAGGGCATACCCTACTGGGGTCCCCACACCGATAAACTCATCTTT. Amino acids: CALGELEGIPYWGPHTDKLIF.

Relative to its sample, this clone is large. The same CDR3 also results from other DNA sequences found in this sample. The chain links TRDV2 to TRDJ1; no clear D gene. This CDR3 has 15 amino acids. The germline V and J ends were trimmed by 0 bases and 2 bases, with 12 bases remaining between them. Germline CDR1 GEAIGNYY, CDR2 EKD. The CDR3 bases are TGTGCCTGTGACACCTTGGACGCTAGTACCGATAAACTCATCTTT. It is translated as CACDTLDASTDKLIF.

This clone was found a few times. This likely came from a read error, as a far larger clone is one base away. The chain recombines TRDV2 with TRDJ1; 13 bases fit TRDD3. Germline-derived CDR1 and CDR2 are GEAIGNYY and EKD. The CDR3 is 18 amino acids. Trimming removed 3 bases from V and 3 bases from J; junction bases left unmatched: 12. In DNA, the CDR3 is TGTGCCTGTGACGCCGCACTGGGGGATACGCAAGGGCCCGATAAACTCATCTTT. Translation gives CACDAALGDTQGPDKLIF.

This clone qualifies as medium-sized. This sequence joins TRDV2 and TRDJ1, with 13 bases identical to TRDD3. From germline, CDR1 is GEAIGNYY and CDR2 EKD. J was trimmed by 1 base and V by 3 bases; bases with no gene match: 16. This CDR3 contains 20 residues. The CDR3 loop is CACDPVLGDTLNMPTDKLIF. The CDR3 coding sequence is TGTGCCTGTGACCCAGTACTGGGGGATACGCTAAATATGCCCACCGATAAACTCATCTTT.

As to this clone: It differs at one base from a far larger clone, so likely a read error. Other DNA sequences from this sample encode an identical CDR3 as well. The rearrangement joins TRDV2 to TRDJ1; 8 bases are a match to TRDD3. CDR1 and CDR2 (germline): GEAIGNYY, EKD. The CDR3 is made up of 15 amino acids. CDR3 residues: CACDTWGIRPDKLIF. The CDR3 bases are TGTGCCTGTGACACCTGGGGGATCCGGCCCGATAAACTCATCTTC.

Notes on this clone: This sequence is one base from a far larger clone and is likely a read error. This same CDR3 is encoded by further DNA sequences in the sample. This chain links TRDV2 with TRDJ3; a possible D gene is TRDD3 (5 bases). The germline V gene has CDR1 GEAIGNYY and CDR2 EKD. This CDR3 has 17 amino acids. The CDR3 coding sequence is TGTGCCTGCGACACCATCCGGGGAGACTGGGACACCCGACAGATGTTTTTC. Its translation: CACDTIRGDWDTRQMFF.

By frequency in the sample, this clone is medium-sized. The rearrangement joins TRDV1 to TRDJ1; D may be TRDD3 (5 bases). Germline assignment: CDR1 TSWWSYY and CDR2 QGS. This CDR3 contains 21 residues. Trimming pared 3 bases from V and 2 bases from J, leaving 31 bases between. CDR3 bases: TGTGCTCTTGGGGATGAGCCTCTCTACTGGTTGGGACCTCACGTTACCGATAAACTCATCTTT. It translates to CALGDEPLYWLGPHVTDKLIF.

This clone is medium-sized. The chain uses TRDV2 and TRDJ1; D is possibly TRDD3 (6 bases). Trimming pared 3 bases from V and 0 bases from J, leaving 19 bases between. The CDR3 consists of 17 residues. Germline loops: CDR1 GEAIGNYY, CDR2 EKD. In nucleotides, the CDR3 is TGTGCCTGTGACTCCTTGTCTGCTGGGGACTACACCGATAAACTCATCTTT. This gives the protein CACDSLSAGDYTDKLIF.

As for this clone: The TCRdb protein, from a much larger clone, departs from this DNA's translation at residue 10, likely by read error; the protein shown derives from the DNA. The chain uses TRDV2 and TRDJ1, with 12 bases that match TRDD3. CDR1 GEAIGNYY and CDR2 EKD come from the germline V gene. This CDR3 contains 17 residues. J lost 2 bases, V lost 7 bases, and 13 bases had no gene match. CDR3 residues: CACFVLGDTLPTDKLIF. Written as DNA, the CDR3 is TGTGCCTGCTTTGTACTGGGGGATACCCTCCCTACCGATAAACTCATCTTT.

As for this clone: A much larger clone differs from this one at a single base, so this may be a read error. The CDR3 region is CACDSLLGDTGYTDKLIF. The CDR3 nucleotides read TGTGCCTGTGACTCCCTACTGGGGGATACGGGGTACACCGATAAACTCATCTTT. This rearrangement joins TRDV2 to TRDJ1; 13 bases align to TRDD3. The CDR3 is 18 residues long. In germline, CDR1 is GEAIGNYY, CDR2 EKD. Trimming removed 3 bases from V and 0 bases from J; junction bases left unmatched: 9.